This is a list of T cell receptor beta chains from one sample in a study of cytomegalovirus exposure and HLA in healthy donors. The assay was immunoSEQ multiplex PCR, and TCRdb's table has in-frame clones only and misses some. Of some 130,000 clones listed, about 77% are singletons. Sequencing was performed on PBMCs. These receptor sequences come from a woman between 40 and 50 years old in good health and CMV-seronegative. CDR3s leave out the opening cysteine and the closing phenylalanine or tryptophan. For some rows the clone size is stated as once, few or many, or as a class when expanded; others skip it.

cdr3_aa: ASRPGWPGSCKAF
clone_size: -
j_call: TRBJ1-1
v_call: TRBV6-4

cdr3_aa: ASSYSTHRGPVSYT
clone_size: -
j_call: TRBJ1-2
v_call: TRBV6-5

cdr3_aa: ASSSQLYEQY
clone_size: -
j_call: TRBJ2-7
v_call: TRBV5-6

cdr3_aa: ASSLLQGAAYGYT
clone_size: -
j_call: TRBJ1-2
v_call: TRBV5-1

cdr3_aa: ASSFPGTSSYEQY
clone_size: -
j_call: TRBJ2-7
v_call: TRBV28

cdr3_aa: ASRRAGNSYEQY
clone_size: -
j_call: TRBJ2-7
v_call: TRBV6-5

cdr3_aa: ASSQDFWTGTLQNGNQPQH
clone_size: -
j_call: TRBJ1-5
v_call: TRBV14

cdr3_aa: ASSPGISGNTIY
clone_size: -
j_call: TRBJ1-3
v_call: TRBV5-1

cdr3_aa: ASSSPGSQETQY
clone_size: -
j_call: TRBJ2-5
v_call: TRBV6-6

cdr3_aa: ASSQDRNPYGYT
clone_size: -
j_call: TRBJ1-2
v_call: TRBV4-3

cdr3_aa: ASSRSGTFGEAF
clone_size: few
j_call: TRBJ1-1
v_call: TRBV18

cdr3_aa: ASSFWQGSSLGRTEAF
clone_size: -
j_call: TRBJ1-1
v_call: TRBV27

cdr3_aa: ASSLGTGGPYEQY
clone_size: -
j_call: TRBJ2-7
v_call: TRBV18

cdr3_aa: ASSQSPGGANTEAF
clone_size: few
j_call: TRBJ1-1
v_call: TRBV5-1

cdr3_aa: ASSEYGGAANQPQH
clone_size: -
j_call: TRBJ1-5
v_call: TRBV2

cdr3_aa: ASSLTGGEGTEAF
clone_size: -
j_call: TRBJ1-1
v_call: TRBV7-9